The 11 T cell receptor beta chains below come from one sample, sequenced in a study of T cells in Graves' hyperthyroidism and ophthalmopathy. Authors of the study amplified TCR beta CDR3 regions from RNA transcripts. HTBI primers were the set used in a first-round RT-PCR of the TCR CDR3. Each CDR3 protein is one row after TCRdb ran MiXCR on the multiplex PCR reads. The sample comprises more than 300,000 distinct CDR3 sequences, less than 20% of which are singletons, and around two fifths rests with the top ten. What was sequenced was blood. The source of these receptors is a man in his late teens or twenties with Graves' ophthalmopathy.

This clonotype was observed at least ten times. This chain uses TRBV5-1 with TRBJ1-1; TRBD1 aligns across 11 bases. The CDR3 runs to 16 residues. After removal of 1 base from V and 3 bases from J, the junction contained 5 bases not matched to a gene. CDR1 SGHRS and CDR2 YFSETQ come from the germline V gene. CDR3 residues: CASSLLGQGVDTEAFF. CDR3 DNA: TGCGCCAGCAGCTTGCTGGGACAGGGGGTGGACACTGAAGCTTTCTTT.

This clonotype appeared many times. For the CDR3, the DNA is TGTGCCAGCAGAACCGAGGGCATTTCACCCCTCCACTTT. Translating it yields CASRTEGISPLHF. V gene TRBV12-3 or TRBV12-4 combines with J gene TRBJ1-6; D ambiguous. V lost 6 bases, J lost 9 bases, and 12 bases lay in between. This CDR3 has 13 amino acids.

This clonotype was detected many times. The V gene is TRBV20-1, the J gene TRBJ2-3; TRBD2 agrees at 8 bases. Trimming cost V 6 bases and J 8 bases; bases outside gene matches: 10. The CDR3 spans 13 residues. Per germline, CDR1 DFQATT and CDR2 SNEGSKA (reference sequence). The CDR3 region has the DNA TGCAGTGCGCCACCCGGGGGGGTCGGTACGCAGTATTTT. Protein sequence: CSAPPGGVGTQYF.

In the case of this clonotype: It may be a read error: a sequence one base away is much more abundant. The gene calls are TRBV7-8 and TRBJ2-3; 10 bases match TRBD1. CDR1 and CDR2 from the germline V gene are SGHVS and FQNEAQ. V dropped 7 bases and J dropped 4; count of bases not matched to a gene: 2. The CDR3 length is 13 residues. The CDR3 nucleotides read TGTGCCAGCACGACAGGGGGCGCAGATACGCAGTATTTT. Its protein is CASTTGGADTQYF.

This clonotype occurred a few times. The chain combines TRBV3-1 with TRBJ2-1; 11 bases agree with TRBD2. Trimming cost V 4 bases and J 7 bases; bases outside gene matches: 9. CDR1 is LGHDT and CDR2 is YNNKEL in the germline V gene (reference sequence). The CDR3 contains 16 residues. The CDR3 sequence is CASSLIAGGRGNEQFF. The CDR3 nucleotides read TGTGCCAGCAGCCTCATAGCGGGGGGGAGGGGAAATGAGCAGTTCTTC.

The rearrangement joins TRBV15 to TRBJ1-5; D unresolved. The germline V and J ends were trimmed by 8 bases and 4 bases, with 12 bases remaining between them. Germline CDR1 LNHNV, CDR2 YYDKDF (reference sequence). CDR3 length: 13 residues. The CDR3 region is CATAQTKNQPQHF. DNA for the CDR3: TGTGCCACCGCACAGACTAAAAATCAGCCCCAGCATTTT.

This clonotype has at least ten counts. The chain carries TRBV7-3 and TRBJ1-1; a possible D gene is TRBD1 (6 bases). V shed 1 base and J shed 7 bases, with 10 bases lying between them. The CDR3 is made up of 13 amino acids. In germline, CDR1 is SGHTA, CDR2 FQGTGA. The CDR3 loop is CASSLKGGNEAFF. The CDR3 nucleotides are TGTGCCAGCAGCTTAAAGGGGGGGAATGAAGCTTTCTTT.

This clonotype was detected ten times or more. The V call is TRBV6-2 or TRBV6-3, the J call TRBJ2-7; no definite D call. There are 17 residues in the CDR3. CDR1 is MNHEY and CDR2 is SVGEGT in the germline V gene. The V and J ends lost 4 bases and 2 bases respectively, with 21 bases between them. The CDR3: CASSSLTPESRAYEQYF. CDR3 sequence (DNA): TGTGCCAGCAGTTCCCTTACCCCTGAATCTCGAGCCTACGAGCAGTACTTC.

The gene calls are TRBV2 and TRBJ1-2, with D unclear. The CDR3 totals 15 residues. The germline gives CDR1 SNHLY, CDR2 FYNNEI. Trimming removed 3 bases from V and 6 bases from J, with 17 bases in between. This CDR3 is CASSEVYRYDDGYTF. The CDR3, as DNA: TGTGCCAGCAGTGAGGTTTACAGATACGATGATGGCTACACCTTC. The full variable domain, rest sourced from reference TRBV2 and TRBJ1-2, is EPEVTQTPSHQVTQMGQEVILRCVPISNHLYFYWYRQILGQKVEFLVSFYNNEISEKSEIFDDQFSVERPDGSNFTLKIRSTKLEDSAMYFCASSEVYRYDDGYTFGSGTRLTVV.

The sample holds many counts of this clonotype. The rearrangement links TRBV27 to TRBJ2-1; D ambiguous. The CDR3 is 17 residues long. Germline lookup yields CDR1 MNHEY and CDR2 SMNVEV (reference sequence). The V and J ends lost 7 bases and 5 bases respectively, with 24 bases between them. CDR3 region: CASTPGAGSLYHNEQFF. In nucleotides, the CDR3 is TGTGCCAGCACACCCGGAGCAGGATCCCTTTACCACAATGAGCAGTTCTTC.

This clonotype was seen only a few times. The chain links TRBV6-1 to TRBJ1-1, with unresolved D. V was trimmed by 6 bases and J by 8 bases, leaving 13 bases between them. Germline CDR1 MNHNS, CDR2 SASEGT. The CDR3 contains 12 residues. For the CDR3, the DNA is TGTGCCAGCAGGGCATGGACGAACGAAGCTTTCTTT. Its translation is CASRAWTNEAFF.